The 32 T cell receptor beta chains below come from one sample, sequenced in a study of lymphopenia after photon versus proton radiotherapy. Some clones are missing from TCRdb's copy, which holds only in-frame ones; the method was immunoSEQ multiplex PCR. This sample has about 30,000 clones; approximately 87% occur once, and the top ten carry around 47%. The material sequenced was peripheral blood, taken from a patient treated with proton-based radiotherapy. Receptors were obtained from an older woman with cholangiocarcinoma. Some clones in this sample may be carry-over from other donors' samples.

This sequence joins TRBV15 and TRBJ2-3; either TRBD1 or TRBD2 may supply D (5 bases each). This CDR3 is built from 14 residues. Germline CDR1 LNHNV, CDR2 YYDKDF (reference sequence). Trimming left V 7 bases short and J 0 bases short, with 11 bases between. This CDR3 is CATNPRGSTDTQYF. CDR3 bases: TGTGCCACCAACCCGAGGGGTAGCACAGATACGCAGTATTTT.

The gene calls are TRBV9 and TRBJ2-7, with 8 bases identical to TRBD1. In germline, CDR1 is SGDLS, CDR2 YYNGEE. V trimming: 3 bases; J trimming: 2 bases; junction bases outside the gene matches: 7. This CDR3 has 15 residues. CDR3 sequence: CASSERQGSTYEQYF. Written as DNA, the CDR3 is TGTGCCAGCAGCGAGCGACAGGGGTCCACCTACGAGCAGTACTTC.

The genes are TRBV6-1 and TRBJ2-3; 10 bases match TRBD1. The CDR3 totals 16 residues. Per germline, CDR1 MNHNS and CDR2 SASEGT. The trim removed 5 bases at V and 1 base at J, leaving 6 bases unmatched. This CDR3 is CASSQDRGRGTDTQYF. As DNA, the CDR3 is TGTGCCAGCAGTCAAGACAGGGGGCGCGGCACAGATACGCAGTATTTT.

This clone appeared a single time. J is TRBJ1-1 and V is TRBV11-2, with a possible D match to TRBD1 (6 bases). From germline, CDR1 is SGHAT and CDR2 FQNNGV. The CDR3 spans 15 residues. V was shortened by 5 bases and J by 3 bases, with 16 bases between the two germline ends. The chain's CDR3 is CASSPFGGADTEAFF. The DNA for the CDR3 is TGTGCCAGCAGCCCCTTCGGGGGCGCGGACACTGAAGCTTTCTTT. Supplemented by reference TRBV11-2 and TRBJ1-1, the full variable domain reads EAGVAQSPRYKIIEKRQSVAFWCNPISGHATLYWYQQILGQGPKLLIQFQNNGVVDDSQLPKDRFSAERLKGVDSTLKIQPAKLEDSAVYLCASSPFGGADTEAFFGQGTRLTVV.

The chain combines TRBV27 with TRBJ1-2; D unresolved. Germline V gives CDR1 MNHEY, CDR2 SMNVEV (reference sequence). V lost 2 bases and J lost 2, with 9 bases in between. The CDR3 consists of 14 residues. This CDR3 is CASSLHQENYGYTF. CDR3 bases: TGTGCCAGCAGTTTACACCAGGAGAACTATGGCTACACCTTC.

This clone was seen only a few times. The chain employs TRBV7-2 and TRBJ1-1; a possible D gene is TRBD1 (5 bases). The germline V gene encodes CDR1 SGHTA and CDR2 FQGNSA. V gave up 5 bases and J gave up 11 bases, with 15 bases separating them. The length of the CDR3 is 12 residues. The CDR3 DNA is TGTGCCAGCAGCCCCGGGGCAAGCCGGGCTTTCTTT. This translates into CASSPGASRAFF.

The V and J genes are TRBV5-8 and TRBJ2-7; no definite D call. CDR1 and CDR2 from the germline V gene are SGHTS and YDEGEE. CDR3 size: 15 residues. Trimming removed 0 bases from V and 3 bases from J, with 13 bases in between. CDR3 nucleotide sequence: TGTGCCAGCAGCTTGGATAGCTCACGACACTACGAGCAGTACTTC. This sequence encodes CASSLDSSRHYEQYF. Full variable domain (outside the CDR3, taken from reference TRBV5-8 and TRBJ2-7): EAGVTQSPTHLIKTRGQQATLRCSPISGHTSVYWYQQALGLGLQFLLWYDEGEERNRGNFPPRFSGRQFPNYSSELNVNALELEDSALYLCASSLDSSRHYEQYFGPGTRLTVT.

This clone was detected only a few times. For the CDR3, the DNA is TGTGCCAGCAGCTTGGATCAGGGGATCCGCAATCAGCCCCAGCATTTT. Translating gives CASSLDQGIRNQPQHF. The chain employs TRBV5-8 and TRBJ1-5, with D maybe TRBD1 (6 bases). Germline loops: CDR1 SGHTS, CDR2 YDEGEE. CDR3 length: 16 amino acids. Trimming shortened V by 0 bases and J by 2 bases, and 12 bases separated the two germline ends.

This sequence joins TRBV6-5 and TRBJ2-7; D may be TRBD1 or TRBD2 (5 bases each). Trimming cost V 7 bases and J 0 bases, with 10 bases left between them. The length of the CDR3 is 13 residues. Looked up from germline, CDR1 is MNHEY and CDR2 is SVGAGI. CDR3 DNA: TGTGCCAGCACGAGGGGAAGCTCCTACGAGCAGTACTTC. The encoded protein is CASTRGSSYEQYF.

This chain connects TRBV19 to TRBJ2-4; D remains unclear. V was clipped by 3 bases and J by 0 bases, with 6 bases between them. The CDR3 has 14 residues. Germline V gives CDR1 LNHDA, CDR2 SQIVND (reference sequence). The CDR3 loop reads CASSIRLAKNIQYF. The CDR3 region has the DNA TGTGCCAGTAGTATTAGACTAGCCAAAAACATTCAGTACTTC.

This sequence joins TRBV4-3 and TRBJ2-7; the D call may be TRBD1 or TRBD2 (5 bases each). Looked up from germline, CDR1 is LGHNA and CDR2 is YSLEER. The CDR3 runs to 15 residues. The V and J ends lost 1 base and 5 bases respectively, with 15 bases between them. The CDR3 loop is CASSQVHLRGDEQYF. The DNA of the CDR3 is TGCGCCAGCAGCCAAGTGCATCTTCGAGGGGACGAGCAGTACTTC.

The chain has TRBV27 and TRBJ1-1, with TRBD1 matching 7 bases. Losses at the gene ends were 8 bases for V and 3 bases for J; bases not matched to a gene: 12. CDR3 length: 15 amino acids. CDR1 and CDR2 from the germline V gene are MNHEY and SMNVEV (reference sequence). The DNA of the CDR3 is TGTGCCAGCTACTCAGGGGGAGTGGTGCACACTGAAGCTTTCTTT. This sequence encodes CASYSGGVVHTEAFF.

This clone was seen a few times. V is TRBV27 and J is TRBJ2-7; D gene ambiguous. CDR3 length equals 9 residues. The V gene's germline CDR1 is MNHEY and CDR2 SMNVEV (reference sequence). Trimming shortened V by 0 bases and J by 13 bases, and 4 bases separated the two germline ends. Here the CDR3 DNA reads TGTGCCAGCAGTTTATCGGCCTACTTC. This gives the protein CASSLSAYF.

The rearrangement links TRBV7-8 to TRBJ2-7; TRBD2 might be the D (7 bases). The CDR3 is 16 amino acids. Germline loops: CDR1 SGHVS, CDR2 FQNEAQ. V shed 5 bases and J shed 0 bases, with 17 bases lying between them. The CDR3 region is CASSRRGGGASYEQYF. The CDR3, as DNA: TGTGCCAGCAGCCGACGCGGGGGCGGGGCCTCCTACGAGCAGTACTTC.

This clone was found a few times. The sample carries other DNA sequences with the same CDR3. This chain connects TRBV4-3 to TRBJ2-7; 7 nucleotides agree with TRBD1. CDR1 is LGHNA and CDR2 is YSLEER in the germline V gene. CDR3 length equals 13 residues. Losses at the gene ends were 5 bases for V and 3 bases for J; bases not matched to a gene: 4. As DNA, the CDR3 is TGCGCCAGCAGCAGGGACAGAGACTACGAGCAGTACTTC. Protein: CASSRDRDYEQYF.

The genes are TRBV7-2 and TRBJ2-3; tentatively, D is TRBD2 (6 bases). Germline V gives CDR1 SGHTA, CDR2 FQGNSA. The CDR3 extends over 16 amino acids. V lost 5 bases and J 1 base, leaving 16 bases between the germline ends. CDR3 sequence reads: CASSKEGFAGTDTQYF. Written as DNA, the CDR3 is TGTGCCAGCAGCAAGGAGGGATTTGCGGGCACAGATACGCAGTATTTT.

The chain's CDR3 is CASTAWGGTDTQYF. CDR3 bases: TGTGCCAGCACCGCGTGGGGAGGAACAGATACGCAGTATTTT. The chain is built from TRBV6-1 and TRBJ2-3; D is perhaps TRBD2 (6 bases). The V gene lost 7 bases and the J gene lost 3 bases, with 14 bases spanning the gap. This CDR3 region has 14 residues. The germline V gene encodes CDR1 MNHNS and CDR2 SASEGT.

This chain uses TRBV7-9 with TRBJ1-4; 9 bases fit TRBD1. V was pared by 5 bases and J by 7 bases, with 5 bases of the junction left unmatched. The CDR3 runs 14 residues. Germline values: CDR1 SEHNR, CDR2 FQNEAQ (reference sequence). CDR3 sequence reads: CASSPGTGREKLFF. The CDR3 coding sequence is TGTGCCAGCAGCCCCGGGACAGGGCGTGAAAAACTGTTTTTT.

The chain employs TRBV7-8 and TRBJ1-2; D is perhaps TRBD1 (5 bases). This CDR3 spans 14 amino acids. The V and J ends lost 2 bases and 1 base respectively, with 8 bases between them. CDR1 and CDR2 from the germline V gene are SGHVS and FQNEAQ. The CDR3 loop is CASSLLGVNYGYTF. The CDR3 DNA is TGTGCCAGCAGCTTACTAGGGGTTAACTATGGCTACACCTTC.

V gene TRBV15 combines with J gene TRBJ1-1; 8 nucleotides match TRBD1. V was clipped by 5 bases and J by 4 bases; unmatched bases: 9. Germline assignment: CDR1 LNHNV and CDR2 YYDKDF (reference sequence). The CDR3 extends over 15 amino acids. The CDR3 spells CATSRPVGQVTEAFF. In DNA form, the CDR3 reads TGTGCCACCAGCCGGCCGGTGGGACAGGTCACTGAAGCTTTCTTT. Looking up the rest from reference TRBV15 and TRBJ1-1 gives the full variable domain: DAMVIQNPRYQVTQFGKPVTLSCSQTLNHNVMYWYQQKSSQAPKLLFHYYDKDFNNEADTPDNFQSRRPNTSFCFLDIRSPGLGDTAMYLCATSRPVGQVTEAFFGQGTRLTVV.

V and J are TRBV5-6 and TRBJ1-4; D call uncertain. The CDR3 has 16 amino acids. Trimming stripped 4 bases from V and 8 bases from J, with 21 bases between. CDR1 SGHDT and CDR2 YYEEEE come from the germline V gene. The CDR3 sequence: CASSGQLSGVGEKLFF. The CDR3 nucleotides are TGTGCCAGCAGCGGCCAGCTGAGCGGTGTTGGAGAAAAACTGTTTTTT. Complete variable domain (other parts from reference TRBV5-6 and TRBJ1-4): DAGVTQSPTHLIKTRGQQVTLRCSPKSGHDTVSWYQQALGQGPQFIFQYYEEEERQRGNFPDRFSGHQFPNYSSELNVNALLLGDSALYLCASSGQLSGVGEKLFFGSGTQLSVL.

The chain has TRBV6-6 and TRBJ2-5; maybe TRBD2 (5 bases). Trimming left V 4 bases short and J 0 bases short, with 15 bases between. The germline V gene encodes CDR1 MNHNY and CDR2 SVGAGI (reference sequence). This CDR3 has 16 residues. DNA of the CDR3: TGTGCCAGCAGTTCCACACGAAGCGGCAACCAAGAGACCCAGTACTTC. The encoded protein is CASSSTRSGNQETQYF.

This chain links TRBV30 with TRBJ2-5; no clear D. The CDR3 runs to 12 residues. With 2 bases removed from V and 7 bases from J, the gap between germline ends came to 11 bases. From germline, CDR1 is GTSNPN and CDR2 SVGIG (reference sequence). The CDR3 loop reads CAWSTPLGTQYF. In DNA form, the CDR3 reads TGTGCCTGGAGTACCCCCTTGGGGACCCAGTACTTC.

The chain couples TRBV11-3 to TRBJ2-3, with D possibly being TRBD2 (5 bases). Trimming shortened V by 5 bases and J by 11 bases, and 17 bases separated the two germline ends. This CDR3 spans 13 amino acids. The germline CDR1 and CDR2 sequences are SGHNT and YENEEA. The CDR3 loop is CASSRIGEIQQYF. CDR3 bases: TGTGCCAGCAGCCGGATTGGGGAGATCCAGCAGTATTTT.

The chain employs TRBV9 and TRBJ2-1, with D tentatively TRBD2 (5 bases). Germline CDR1 is SGDLS and CDR2 is YYNGEE. The V and J ends lost 1 base and 2 bases respectively, with 10 bases between them. This CDR3 is built from 15 residues. CDR3 region: CASSVSGGPYNEQFF. The CDR3 DNA is TGTGCCAGCAGCGTAAGCGGAGGCCCCTACAATGAGCAGTTCTTC.

The chain couples TRBV6-5 to TRBJ2-2, with D tentatively TRBD1 (6 bases). The CDR3 totals 13 residues. Trimming took off 5 bases at V and 4 bases at J, with 8 bases between the two ends. CDR1 is MNHEY, CDR2 SVGAGI, per germline. This CDR3 reads CASSRDITGELFF. The CDR3 DNA reads as TGTGCCAGCAGTCGGGACATCACCGGGGAGCTGTTTTTT.

V usage is TRBV2 and J usage is TRBJ2-7, with TRBD1 as a possible D gene (5 bases). Germline CDR1 and CDR2: SNHLY and FYNNEI. Trimming pared 4 bases from V and 5 bases from J, leaving 24 bases between. The CDR3 contains 17 residues. The CDR3: CASSAKGPVAGYNEQYF. The CDR3 coding sequence is TGTGCCAGCAGTGCCAAAGGCCCCGTGGCAGGGTACAACGAGCAGTACTTC.

The chain employs TRBV7-9 and TRBJ2-7, with no clear D. Germline values: CDR1 SEHNR, CDR2 FQNEAQ (reference sequence). The CDR3 is 13 amino acids. V was clipped by 5 bases and J by 3 bases, with 11 bases between them. The CDR3 coding sequence is TGTGCCAGCAGCCCTAACAGTGACTACGAGCAGTACTTC. Translated: CASSPNSDYEQYF.

This clone was seen once. The V and J genes are TRBV6-1 and TRBJ2-7, with a possible D match to TRBD2 (5 bases). Deletions cut 5 bases from V and 3 bases from J, with 8 bases between. CDR3 size: 12 residues. Looked up from germline, CDR1 is MNHNS and CDR2 is SASEGT. The CDR3 is CASSRTHYEQYF. CDR3 sequence (DNA): TGTGCCAGCAGTCGGACTCACTACGAGCAGTACTTC.

This sequence joins TRBV5-5 and TRBJ1-2, with D perhaps matching TRBD1 (6 bases). Germline assignment: CDR1 SGHKS and CDR2 YYEKEE (reference sequence). CDR3 length: 17 residues. Trimming cost V 0 bases and J 14 bases, with 29 bases left between them. In DNA, the CDR3 is TGTGCCAGCAGCTTGGTCGGGGGCCTTTCTCCCTTGGGTTTCCAGACCTTC. This translates into CASSLVGGLSPLGFQTF. Looking up the rest from reference TRBV5-5 and TRBJ1-2 gives the full variable domain: DAGVTQSPTHLIKTRGQQVTLRCSPISGHKSVSWYQQVLGQGPQFIFQYYEKEERGRGNFPDRFSARQFPNYSSELNVNALLLGDSALYLCASSLVGGLSPLGFQTFGSGTRLTVV.

The gene calls are TRBV5-1 and TRBJ2-5, with TRBD1 matching over 7 bases. Germline V gene data show CDR1 as SGHRS and CDR2 as YFSETQ. The CDR3 length is 13 residues. Losses at the gene ends were 6 bases for V and 1 base for J; bases not matched to a gene: 3. The CDR3, as DNA: TGCGCCAGCACTTACAGGGGCCAAGAGACCCAGTACTTC. Translation: CASTYRGQETQYF.

The chain links TRBV14 to TRBJ2-5; D possibly matches TRBD1 or TRBD2 (5 bases each). V was cut by 1 base and J by 5 bases, with 5 bases left in between. Germline-derived CDR1 and CDR2 are SGHDN and FVKESK. CDR3 length equals 12 residues. The CDR3 loop is CASSQGGETQYF. The CDR3 region has the DNA TGTGCCAGCAGCCAAGGGGGGGAGACCCAGTACTTC.